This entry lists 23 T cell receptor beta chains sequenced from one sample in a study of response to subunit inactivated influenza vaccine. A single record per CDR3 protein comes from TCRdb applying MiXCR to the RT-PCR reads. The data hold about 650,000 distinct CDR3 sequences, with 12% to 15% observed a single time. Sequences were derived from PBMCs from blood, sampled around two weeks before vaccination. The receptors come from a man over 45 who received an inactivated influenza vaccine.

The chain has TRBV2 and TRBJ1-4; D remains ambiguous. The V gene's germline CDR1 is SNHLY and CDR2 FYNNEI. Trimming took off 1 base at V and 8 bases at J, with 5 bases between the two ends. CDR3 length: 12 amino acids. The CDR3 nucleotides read TGTGCCAGCAGTGAAGGGTACGAAAAACTGTTTTTT. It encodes CASSEGYEKLFF. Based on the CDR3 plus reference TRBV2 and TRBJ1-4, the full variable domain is EPEVTQTPSHQVTQMGQEVILRCVPISNHLYFYWYRQILGQKVEFLVSFYNNEISEKSEIFDDQFSVERPDGSNFTLKIRSTKLEDSAMYFCASSEGYEKLFFGSGTQLSVL.

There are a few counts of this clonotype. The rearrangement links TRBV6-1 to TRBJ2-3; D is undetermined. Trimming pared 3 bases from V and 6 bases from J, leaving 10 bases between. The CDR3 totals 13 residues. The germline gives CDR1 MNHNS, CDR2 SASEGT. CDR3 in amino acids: CASSDVSSDTQYF. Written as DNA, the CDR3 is TGTGCCAGCAGTGATGTCTCTTCGGATACGCAGTATTTT.

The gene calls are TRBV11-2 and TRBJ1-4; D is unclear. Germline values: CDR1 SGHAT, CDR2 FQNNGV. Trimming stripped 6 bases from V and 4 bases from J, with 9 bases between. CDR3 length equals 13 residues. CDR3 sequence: CASSWAYNEKLFF. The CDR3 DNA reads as TGTGCCAGCAGTTGGGCCTATAATGAAAAACTGTTTTTT.

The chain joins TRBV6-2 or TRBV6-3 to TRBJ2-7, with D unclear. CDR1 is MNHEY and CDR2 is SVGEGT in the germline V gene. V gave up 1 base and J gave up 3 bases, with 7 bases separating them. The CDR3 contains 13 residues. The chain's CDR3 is CASSYYGGYEQYF. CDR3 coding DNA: TGTGCCAGCAGTTACTACGGCGGCTACGAGCAGTACTTC.

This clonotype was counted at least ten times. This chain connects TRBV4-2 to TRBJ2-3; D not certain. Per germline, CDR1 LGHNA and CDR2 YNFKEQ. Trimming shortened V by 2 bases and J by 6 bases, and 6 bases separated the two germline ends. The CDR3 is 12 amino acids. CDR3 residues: CASSQLVDTQYF. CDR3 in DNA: TGTGCCAGCAGCCAATTAGTGGATACGCAGTATTTT.

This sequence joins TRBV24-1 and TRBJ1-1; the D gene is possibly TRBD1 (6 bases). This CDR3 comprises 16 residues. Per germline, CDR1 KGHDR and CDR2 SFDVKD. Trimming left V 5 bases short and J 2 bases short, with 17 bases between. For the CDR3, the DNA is TGTGCCACCAGTGCGAATGGGGCAGGGGATAACACTGAAGCTTTCTTT. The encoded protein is CATSANGAGDNTEAFF.

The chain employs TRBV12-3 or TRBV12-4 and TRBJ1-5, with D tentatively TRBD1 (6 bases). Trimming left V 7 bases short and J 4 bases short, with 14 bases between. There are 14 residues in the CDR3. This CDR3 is CASTIAGTNQPQHF. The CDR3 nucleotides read TGTGCCAGCACCATCGCTGGGACAAATCAGCCCCAGCATTTT.

CDR3 residues: CSVVHSGANVLTF. As DNA, the CDR3 is TGCAGCGTTGTGCACTCTGGGGCCAACGTCCTGACTTTC. The V gene is TRBV29-1, the J gene TRBJ2-6; D remains ambiguous. The V end lost 4 bases, the J end lost 0 bases, and 4 bases lay between the germline ends. The CDR3 consists of 13 residues. Germline-derived CDR1 and CDR2 are SQVTM and ANQGSEA.

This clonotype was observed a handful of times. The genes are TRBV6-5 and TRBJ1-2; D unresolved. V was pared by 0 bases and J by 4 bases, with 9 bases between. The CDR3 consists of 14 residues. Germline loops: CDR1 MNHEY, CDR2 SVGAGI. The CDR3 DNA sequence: TGTGCCAGCAGTTACTCAAGGGTGTCCTATGGCTACACCTTC. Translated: CASSYSRVSYGYTF.

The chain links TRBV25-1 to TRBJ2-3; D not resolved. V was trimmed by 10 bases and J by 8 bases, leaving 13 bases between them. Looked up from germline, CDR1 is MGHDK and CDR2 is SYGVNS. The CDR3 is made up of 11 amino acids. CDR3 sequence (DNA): TGTGCCACCCTACTCCTTGGTACGCAGTATTTT. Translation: CATLLLGTQYF.

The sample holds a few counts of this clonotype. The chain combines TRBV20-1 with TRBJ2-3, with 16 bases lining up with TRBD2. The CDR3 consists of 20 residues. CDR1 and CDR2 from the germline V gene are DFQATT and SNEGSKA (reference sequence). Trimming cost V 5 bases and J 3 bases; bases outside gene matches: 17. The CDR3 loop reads CSAPKIPGLAGGPGTDTQYF. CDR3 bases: TGCAGTGCTCCCAAAATTCCGGGACTAGCGGGAGGGCCCGGAACAGATACGCAGTATTTT.

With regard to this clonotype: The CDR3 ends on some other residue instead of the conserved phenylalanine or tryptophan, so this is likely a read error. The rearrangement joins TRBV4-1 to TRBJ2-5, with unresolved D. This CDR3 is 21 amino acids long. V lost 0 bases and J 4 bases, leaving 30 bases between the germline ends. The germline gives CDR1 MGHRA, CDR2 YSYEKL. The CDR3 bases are TGCGCCAGCAGCCAAGAAGGTTTTTGGGAAGAAAAACGTGGGCAAGCAGAGACCCAGTACCTC. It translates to CASSQEGFWEEKRGQAETQYL.

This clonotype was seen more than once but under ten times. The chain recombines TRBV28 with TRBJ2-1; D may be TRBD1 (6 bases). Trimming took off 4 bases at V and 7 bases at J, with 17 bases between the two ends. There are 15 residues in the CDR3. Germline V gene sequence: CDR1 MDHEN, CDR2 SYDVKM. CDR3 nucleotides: TGTGCCAGCAGTTCCAGGATAGGGGGTAAAAATGAGCAGTTCTTC. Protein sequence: CASSSRIGGKNEQFF.

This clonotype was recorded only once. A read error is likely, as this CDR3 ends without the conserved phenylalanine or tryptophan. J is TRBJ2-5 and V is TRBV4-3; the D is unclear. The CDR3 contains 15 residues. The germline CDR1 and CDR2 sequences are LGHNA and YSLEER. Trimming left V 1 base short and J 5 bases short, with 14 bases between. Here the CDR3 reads CASSQGGEGSETQYL. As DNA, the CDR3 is TGCGCCAGCAGCCAAGGTGGAGAAGGTAGCGAGACCCAGTACTTA.

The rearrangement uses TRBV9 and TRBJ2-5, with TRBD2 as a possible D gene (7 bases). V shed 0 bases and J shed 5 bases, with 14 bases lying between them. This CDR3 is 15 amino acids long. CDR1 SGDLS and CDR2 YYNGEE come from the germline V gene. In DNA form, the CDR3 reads TGTGCCAGCAGCGTAGAACCGGGGGGCTGGGAGACCCAGTACTTC. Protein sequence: CASSVEPGGWETQYF.

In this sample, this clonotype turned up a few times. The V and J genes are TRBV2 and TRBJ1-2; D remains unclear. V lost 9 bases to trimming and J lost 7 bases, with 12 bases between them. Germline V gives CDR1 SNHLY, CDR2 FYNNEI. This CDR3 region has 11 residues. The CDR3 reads CARSGSGGYTF. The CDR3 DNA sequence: TGTGCCAGGTCGGGGTCGGGTGGCTACACCTTC.

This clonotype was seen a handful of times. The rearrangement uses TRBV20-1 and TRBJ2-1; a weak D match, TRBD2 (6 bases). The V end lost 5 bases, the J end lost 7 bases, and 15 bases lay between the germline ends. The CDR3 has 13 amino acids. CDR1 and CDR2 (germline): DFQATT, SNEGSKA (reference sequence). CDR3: CSAGVGGGNEQFF. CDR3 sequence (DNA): TGCAGTGCTGGGGTCGGCGGAGGGAATGAGCAGTTCTTC.

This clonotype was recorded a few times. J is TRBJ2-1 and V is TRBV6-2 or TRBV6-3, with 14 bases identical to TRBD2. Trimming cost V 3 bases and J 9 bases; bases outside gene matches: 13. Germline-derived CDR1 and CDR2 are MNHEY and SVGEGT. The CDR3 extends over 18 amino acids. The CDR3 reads CASSYSGTSGGSLGEQFF. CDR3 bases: TGTGCCAGCAGTTATTCCGGGACTAGCGGGGGAAGTTTGGGTGAGCAGTTCTTC.

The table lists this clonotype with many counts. CDR3 sequence: CASTPTGGDTEAFF. The CDR3 region has the DNA TGTGCCAGCACCCCTACAGGGGGCGACACTGAAGCTTTCTTT. J is TRBJ1-1 and V is TRBV12-3 or TRBV12-4; TRBD1 aligns across 9 bases. Trimming removed 7 bases from V and 3 bases from J; junction bases left unmatched: 6. This CDR3 is built from 14 residues.

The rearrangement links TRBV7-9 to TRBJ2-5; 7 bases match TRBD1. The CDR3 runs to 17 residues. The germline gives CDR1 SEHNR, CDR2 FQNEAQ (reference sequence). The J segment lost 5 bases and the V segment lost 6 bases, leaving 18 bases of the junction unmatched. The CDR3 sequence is CASSRTSFGTVGETQYF. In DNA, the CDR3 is TGTGCCAGCAGTAGAACCTCGTTCGGGACAGTAGGGGAGACCCAGTACTTC.

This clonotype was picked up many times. The CDR3 DNA reads TGTGCCAGCAGTCGACCGGGGCTGTCGAACACCGGGGAGCTGTTTTTT. Translated: CASSRPGLSNTGELFF. The rearrangement uses TRBV12-3 or TRBV12-4 and TRBJ2-2; possibly TRBD1 or TRBD2 for D (5 bases each). Trimming removed 5 bases at V and 0 bases at J, with 13 bases between. The CDR3 consists of 16 residues.

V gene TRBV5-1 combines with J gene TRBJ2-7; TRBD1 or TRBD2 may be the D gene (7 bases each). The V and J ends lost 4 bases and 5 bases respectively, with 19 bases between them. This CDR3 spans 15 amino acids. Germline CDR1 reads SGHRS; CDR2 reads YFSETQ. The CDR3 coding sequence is TGCGCCAGCAGCCCCCAGGGGGAGGGCCTCGACGAGCAGTACTTC. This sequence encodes CASSPQGEGLDEQYF.

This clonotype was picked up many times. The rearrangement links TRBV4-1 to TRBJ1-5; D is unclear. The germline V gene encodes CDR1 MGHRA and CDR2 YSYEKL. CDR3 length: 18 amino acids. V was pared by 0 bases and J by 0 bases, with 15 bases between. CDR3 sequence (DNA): TGCGCCAGCAGCCAAGACGCTTCGGCAGGAGCTAGCAATCAGCCCCAGCATTTT. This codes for CASSQDASAGASNQPQHF.